These T cell receptor beta chains were read from a single sample in a study of cytomegalovirus exposure and HLA in healthy donors. TCRdb's table, derived via immunoSEQ multiplex PCR, lists solely in-frame clones and lacks some. The sample lists some 180,000 clones, around 77% occurring once. The sequencing input was PBMCs. These TCRs come from a woman in her twenties or thirties in good health and CMV-seronegative. Each CDR3 is given with its conserved first and last residue. Each record gives: clone size, V gene, J gene, D gene, CDR3 DNA, CDR3 protein. D genes are given only for firm matches. Size values are once, few and many counts, or a class for expanded clones, and some rows have none.

once	TRBV7-8	TRBJ2-4	-	TGTGCCAGCAGCCTAACAGTAGACGCTGCCAAAAACATTCAGTACTTC	CASSLTVDAAKNIQYF
-	TRBV10-1	TRBJ2-1	-	TGCGCCAGCAGTGAAGACGGGGGTAATGAGCAGTTCTTC	CASSEDGGNEQFF
few	TRBV12-5	TRBJ1-1	-	TGTGCTAGTGGTTTGGTCGATCGAGACATTAGAACTGAAGCTTTCTTT	CASGLVDRDIRTEAFF
once	TRBV5-4	TRBJ2-3	TRBD2	TGTGCCAGCAGCTCCAAAAAGCGGGGGGAGGCAGATACGCAGTATTTT	CASSSKKRGEADTQYF
-	TRBV12-5	TRBJ1-2	TRBD1	TGTGCTAGCACCGGACAGGGGCCTAGTGGCTACACCTTC	CASTGQGPSGYTF
few	TRBV6-5	TRBJ2-5	-	TGTGCCAGCAGCCGGGCGGGTGAGCAGTACTTC	CASSRAGEQYF
once	TRBV19	TRBJ2-7	TRBD2	TGTGCCAGTAAAACTAGCGGGAGTTCCCCATCCTACGAGCAGTACTTC	CASKTSGSSPSYEQYF
-	TRBV6-9	TRBJ1-5	-	TGTGCCAGCAGTTATTCGCGGACAGAGTATAGCAATCAGCCCCAGCATTTT	CASSYSRTEYSNQPQHF
once	TRBV5-4	TRBJ2-5	-	TGTGCCAGCAGCTTATGGGCTGAGGAGACCCAGTACTTC	CASSLWAEETQYF
few	TRBV27	TRBJ2-2	-	TGTGCCAGCAGTTTGAGGGTGGGGGCTATCACCGGGGAGCTGTTTTTT	CASSLRVGAITGELFF
-	TRBV18	TRBJ2-1	TRBD2	TGTGCCAGCTTACCGGGACTAGCGGGCTTCAGCTCCTACAATGAGCAGTTCTTC	CASLPGLAGFSSYNEQFF
-	TRBV7-9	TRBJ2-1	-	TGTGCCAGCAGCGCCGCGACTCCTAGCTCCTACAATGAGCAGTTCTTC	CASSAATPSSYNEQFF
-	TRBV6-1	TRBJ1-2	-	TGTGCCAGCAGTGAACTAGGCTACACCTTC	CASSELGYTF
-	TRBV7-9	TRBJ2-1	-	TGTGCCAGCAGCTTTAGCGGCCCCAATGAGCAGTTCTTC	CASSFSGPNEQFF
-	TRBV5-1	TRBJ1-5	-	TGCGCCAGCAGCTTGGTGGGGGGTGCCGGACAGCCCCAGCATTTT	CASSLVGGAGQPQHF
-	TRBV5-1	TRBJ1-3	-	TGCGCCAGCGCTGCTGACAGGATCTCTGGAAACACCATATATTTT	CASAADRISGNTIYF
-	TRBV2	TRBJ2-7	-	TGTGCCAGCAGGCTCTACTACGAGCAGTACTTC	CASRLYYEQYF
-	TRBV18	TRBJ1-3	-	TGTGCCAGCTCACCCATGGCCCCAACTGGAAACACCATATATTTT	CASSPMAPTGNTIYF
-	TRBV30	TRBJ1-2	TRBD1	TGTGCCTGGTCGAAACAGGGGGCCTACTATGGCTACACCTTC	CAWSKQGAYYGYTF
-	TRBV6-6	TRBJ2-3	TRBD1	TGTGCCAGCAGTTGGTCCGACAGGGTACTGGGGAATACGCAGTATTTT	CASSWSDRVLGNTQYF
-	TRBV5-4	TRBJ2-5	TRBD1	TGTGCCAGCAGCCCTGGGGGGGGACAGGGGAAAGAGACCCAGTACTTC	CASSPGGGQGKETQYF
-	TRBV13	TRBJ2-5	TRBD2	TGTGCCAGCAGCTTGTCCCATTATAGCGGGGGGTTAGAGACCCAGTACTTC	CASSLSHYSGGLETQYF
-	TRBV29-1	TRBJ2-2	TRBD1	TGCAGCGTTGGATCCCGGACAGGGATGAAAACCGGGGAGCTGTTTTTT	CSVGSRTGMKTGELFF
once	TRBV29-1	TRBJ2-7	TRBD1	TGCAGCGTTGAAGAACCCGACAGGGTGGTGGGCGAGCAGTACTTC	CSVEEPDRVVGEQYF
-	TRBV5-1	TRBJ1-1	-	TGCGCCAGCAGCTTGAGGAGGGGAGGGGCTGGCACTGAAGCTTTCTTT	CASSLRRGGAGTEAFF
-	TRBV4-1	TRBJ2-7	TRBD1	TGCGCCAGCAGCGAAACAGGGGGCAGCGACGAGCAGTACTTC	CASSETGGSDEQYF
-	TRBV6-5	TRBJ1-3	-	TGTGCCAGCAGTTACCGGGGATCGAGTTTTGGAAACACCATATATTTT	CASSYRGSSFGNTIYF
-	TRBV5-1	TRBJ1-6	TRBD1	TGCGCCAGCAGCATCAACACACAGGGGTCCGGTAATTCACCCCTCCACTTT	CASSINTQGSGNSPLHF
-	TRBV5-1	TRBJ1-2	-	TGCGCCAGCAGCCCGAGGGTGAACTATGGCTACACCTTC	CASSPRVNYGYTF
once	TRBV20-1	TRBJ1-1	TRBD1	TGCAGTGCACTCGGACAGGCTGAAGCTTTCTTT	CSALGQAEAFF
-	TRBV25-1	TRBJ1-4	TRBD1	TGTGCCGGCAGTGATATGGACAGGGGGGGTGAAAAACTGTTTTTT	CAGSDMDRGGEKLFF
-	TRBV11-2	TRBJ1-2	TRBD1	TGTGCCAGCAGCCTCGGGACAGCGCGTGGCTACACCTTC	CASSLGTARGYTF
-	TRBV6-1	TRBJ1-6	-	TGTGCCAGCAGTGAAAGAACAGGCATCTATAATTCACCCCTCCACTTT	CASSERTGIYNSPLHF
-	TRBV14	TRBJ1-2	-	TGTGCCAGCAGCCCGGACGGGGGAAACTATGGCTACACCTTC	CASSPDGGNYGYTF
-	TRBV4-2	TRBJ2-7	TRBD1	TGTGCCAGCAGCCAGGTTAGGCGGGACAGGGGGGACTCCTACGAGCAGTACTTC	CASSQVRRDRGDSYEQYF
-	TRBV27	TRBJ1-1	-	TGTGCCAGCAGTTTATGGTTTGGGGGGGCCTACACTGAAGCTTTCTTT	CASSLWFGGAYTEAFF
-	TRBV6-5	TRBJ2-5	-	TGTGCCAGCCTTAGCCCTCGACAGTTTAAGTACTTC	CASLSPRQFKYF
-	TRBV7-2	TRBJ1-3	-	TGTGCCAGCAGCTGGGAGGCTTCGGTGGACACCATATATTTT	CASSWEASVDTIYF
-	TRBV6-5	TRBJ1-2	-	TGTGCCAGCAGTCTCTCAGGGGCTACGGACTTAGGCTACACCTTC	CASSLSGATDLGYTF
-	TRBV4-1	TRBJ2-4	TRBD1	TGCGCCAGCAGCCCTGGACAGGGGGTTTCCAAAAACATTCAGTACTTC	CASSPGQGVSKNIQYF
-	TRBV6-5	TRBJ2-7	-	TGTGCCAGCAGACCATCGCCGGGGAGACCCTACGAGCAGTACTTC	CASRPSPGRPYEQYF
many	TRBV6-4	TRBJ2-5	TRBD2	TGTGCCAGCAGTGACGGGACTAGCGGCGATTTGGAGACCCAGTACTTC	CASSDGTSGDLETQYF
-	TRBV7-8	TRBJ1-1	-	TGTGCCAGCAGTCGCAAGGCAGGGAATTCGAACACTGAAGCTTTCTTT	CASSRKAGNSNTEAFF